This TCR beta chain was documented in a study of cytomegalovirus exposure and HLA in healthy donors. The study's findings and limits: The number of N-insertions in an Asian-associated ancestry cluster was reportedly below the roughly 670-donor mean in a later analysis. Productive status was seen about 90% or about 30% of the time for most TCR beta V segments in an earlier analysis. Reported performance of the classifier showed diagnosis of cytomegalovirus status with high specificity and sensitivity.

In the PCR, 60 Vbeta and 13 Jbeta primers were used. Clones were read by immunoSEQ multiplex PCR, and TCRdb kept only the in-frame ones, dropping some. The sample lists 95,000 to 150,000 clones, roughly a sixth occurring once. Trimming took 7 bases from V and 2 from J, leaving 13 bases between them. Germline CDR1 MNHNS, CDR2 SASEGT. This CDR3 region has 14 residues. With regard to this clone: The antigen is unknown.

Nominally healthy donors were sampled, though unrecorded immune exposures were likely. The source material was PBMCs. This clonotype was obtained from a female donor in good health and CMV-seropositive. The J gene is TRBJ2-3, the V gene TRBV6-1, with D perhaps matching TRBD2 (5 bases). This chain's CDR3 is CASTRSGVTDTQYF. CDR3 nucleotide sequence: TGTGCCAGCACTCGATCCGGGGTCACAGATACGCAGTATTTT.